The 9 T cell receptor beta chains reported below all come from one sample, sequenced in a study of identical twins. TCRdb ran MiXCR on the 5' RACE reads and lists one entry per CDR3 protein. The data hold about 690,000 distinct CDR3 sequences, with 5.5% to 6.5% observed a single time. The source material was naive T cells sorted from blood. Receptors were obtained from a man younger than 35 in good health.

The chain uses TRBV7-3 and TRBJ2-7; 9 nucleotides align to TRBD2. From germline, CDR1 is SGHTA and CDR2 FQGTGA. The ends lost 3 bases at V and 4 bases at J; junction bases unmatched: 7. The length of the CDR3 is 15 residues. The CDR3 is CASSLAGGVRYEQYF. CDR3 sequence (DNA): TGTGCCAGCAGCTTGGCGGGAGGGGTTCGTTACGAGCAGTACTTC.

A remark on this clonotype: A much larger clonotype is one base distant, so this may be a read error. This chain joins TRBV7-3 and TRBJ2-3, with no clear D. The CDR3 is made up of 14 amino acids. Germline V gene sequence: CDR1 SGHTA, CDR2 FQGTGA. V lost 8 bases and J lost 2, with 14 bases in between. The chain's CDR3 is CASGSLGNTDTQYF. The CDR3 DNA sequence: TGTGCCAGCGGCTCCCTGGGTAACACAGATACGCAGTATTTT.

This clonotype occurred a few times. V and J are TRBV12-3 or TRBV12-4 and TRBJ2-1; TRBD2 might be the D (6 bases). The CDR3 covers 15 residues. Trimming pared 3 bases from V and 7 bases from J, leaving 16 bases between. The CDR3 reads CASSLTGREGNEQFF. In nucleotides, the CDR3 is TGTGCCAGCAGTTTGACGGGGCGGGAAGGTAATGAGCAGTTCTTC.

This clonotype was seen many times. The V call is TRBV7-9, the J call TRBJ1-2, with D possibly matching TRBD1 (6 bases). This CDR3 region has 14 residues. The germline V gene has CDR1 SEHNR and CDR2 FQNEAQ (reference sequence). Deletions cut 4 bases from V and 2 bases from J, with 11 bases between. CDR3 loop: CASSSSGTNYGYTF. Written as DNA, the CDR3 is TGTGCCAGCAGCTCATCCGGGACAAACTATGGCTACACCTTC.

This chain connects TRBV10-3 to TRBJ2-2; 11 bases fit TRBD1. CDR1 and CDR2 from the germline V gene are ENHRY and SYGVKD. CDR3 length: 13 amino acids. Unmatched junction bases numbered 0, after V lost 8 bases and J lost 4 bases. As DNA, the CDR3 is TGTGCCATCGGGACAGGGGGCACCGGGGAGCTGTTTTTT. This gives the protein CAIGTGGTGELFF.

This clonotype was counted at least ten times. V is TRBV12-3 or TRBV12-4 and J is TRBJ2-1; D unresolved. V lost 3 bases and J 0 bases, leaving 15 bases between the germline ends. This CDR3 spans 17 amino acids. This chain's CDR3 is CASSFLSRALSYNEQFF. CDR3 in DNA: TGTGCCAGCAGTTTTTTATCTCGGGCCCTCTCCTACAATGAGCAGTTCTTC.

This clonotype occurred many times. The rearrangement links TRBV20-1 to TRBJ2-5; a possible D gene is TRBD2 (7 bases). CDR1 and CDR2 (germline): DFQATT, SNEGSKA (reference sequence). The V gene lost 6 bases and the J gene lost 3 bases, with 11 bases spanning the gap. CDR3 length: 12 amino acids. The CDR3 region has the DNA TGCAGTGCCCGAGGGGGGGAAGAGACCCAGTACTTC. Translating gives CSARGGEETQYF.

Ten or more counts support this clonotype. CDR3 residues: CSARQQGATNEKLFF. In nucleotides, the CDR3 is TGCAGTGCTAGACAACAGGGCGCAACTAATGAAAAACTGTTTTTT. The chain joins TRBV20-1 to TRBJ1-4; D possibly corresponds to TRBD1 (6 bases). The CDR3 sequence is 15 residues long. The V end lost 2 bases, the J end lost 0 bases, and 10 bases lay between the germline ends. CDR1 and CDR2 (germline): DFQATT, SNEGSKA (reference sequence).

Many counts were recorded for this clonotype. The chain is built from TRBV25-1 and TRBJ2-1; the match to TRBD1 covers 8 bases. V lost 3 bases and J lost 2; bases outside the gene matches: 3. Germline V gene sequence: CDR1 MGHDK, CDR2 SYGVNS. This CDR3 is 15 amino acids long. CDR3 nucleotide sequence: TGTGCCAGCAGTGAGGACAGGGCTACCTACAATGAGCAGTTCTTC. Residues: CASSEDRATYNEQFF.